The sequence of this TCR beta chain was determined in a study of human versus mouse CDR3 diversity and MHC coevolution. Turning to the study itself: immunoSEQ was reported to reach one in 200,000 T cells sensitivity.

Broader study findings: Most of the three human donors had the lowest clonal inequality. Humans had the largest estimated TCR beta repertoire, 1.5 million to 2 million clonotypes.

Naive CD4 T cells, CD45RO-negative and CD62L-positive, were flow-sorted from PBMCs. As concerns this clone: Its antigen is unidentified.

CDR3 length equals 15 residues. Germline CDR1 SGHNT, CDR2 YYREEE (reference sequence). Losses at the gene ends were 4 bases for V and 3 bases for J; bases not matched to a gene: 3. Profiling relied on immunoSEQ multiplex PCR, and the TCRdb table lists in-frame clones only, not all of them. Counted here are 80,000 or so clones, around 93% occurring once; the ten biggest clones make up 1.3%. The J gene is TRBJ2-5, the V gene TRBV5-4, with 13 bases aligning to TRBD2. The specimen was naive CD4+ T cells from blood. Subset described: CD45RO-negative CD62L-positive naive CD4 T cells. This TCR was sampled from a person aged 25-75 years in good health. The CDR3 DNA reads TGTGCCAGCAGCCTCGGACTAGCGGGAGAAGAGACCCAGTACTTC. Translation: CASSLGLAGEETQYF.